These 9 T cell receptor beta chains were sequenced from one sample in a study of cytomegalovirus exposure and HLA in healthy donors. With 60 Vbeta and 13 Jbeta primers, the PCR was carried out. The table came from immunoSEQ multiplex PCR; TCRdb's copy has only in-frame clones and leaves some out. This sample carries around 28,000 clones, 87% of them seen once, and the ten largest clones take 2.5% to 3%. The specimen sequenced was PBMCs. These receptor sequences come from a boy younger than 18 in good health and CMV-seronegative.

CDR3 in amino acids: CASSPSWAYEQYF. The DNA of the CDR3 is TGTGCCAGCAGTCCCTCCTGGGCGTACGAGCAGTACTTC. The chain has TRBV27 and TRBJ2-7; D remains unclear. CDR3 length equals 13 residues. V lost 5 bases to trimming and J lost 4 bases, with 12 bases between them. From germline, CDR1 is MNHEY and CDR2 SMNVEV (reference sequence).

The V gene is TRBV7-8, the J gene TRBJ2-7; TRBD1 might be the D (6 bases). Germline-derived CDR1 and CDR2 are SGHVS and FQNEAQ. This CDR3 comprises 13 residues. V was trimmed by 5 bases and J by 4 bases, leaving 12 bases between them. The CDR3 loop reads CASSPRQEYEQYF. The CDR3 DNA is TGTGCCAGCAGCCCCAGACAGGAGTACGAGCAGTACTTC.

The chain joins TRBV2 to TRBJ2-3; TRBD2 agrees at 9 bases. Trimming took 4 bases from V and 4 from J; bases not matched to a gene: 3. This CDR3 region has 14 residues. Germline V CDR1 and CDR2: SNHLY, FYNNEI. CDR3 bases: TGTGCCAGCAGTGCCGGGACTAGCCCAGATACGCAGTATTTT. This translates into CASSAGTSPDTQYF.

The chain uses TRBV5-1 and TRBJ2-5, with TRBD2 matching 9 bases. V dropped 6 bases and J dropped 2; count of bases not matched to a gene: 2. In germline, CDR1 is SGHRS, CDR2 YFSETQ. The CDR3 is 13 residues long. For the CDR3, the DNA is TGCGCCAGCAATAGCGGGGGACAAGAGACCCAGTACTTC. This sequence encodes CASNSGGQETQYF. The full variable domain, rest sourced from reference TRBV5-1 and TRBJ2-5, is KAGVTQTPRYLIKTRGQQVTLSCSPISGHRSVSWYQQTPGQGLQFLFEYFSETQRNKGNFPGRFSGRQFSNSRSEMNVSTLELGDSALYLCASNSGGQETQYFGPGTRLLVL.

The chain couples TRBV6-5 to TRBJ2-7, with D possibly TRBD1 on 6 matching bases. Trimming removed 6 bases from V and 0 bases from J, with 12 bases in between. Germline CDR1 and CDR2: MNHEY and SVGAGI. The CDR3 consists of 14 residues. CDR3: CASRRTVTSYEQYF. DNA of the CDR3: TGTGCCAGCAGACGGACAGTAACCTCCTACGAGCAGTACTTC.

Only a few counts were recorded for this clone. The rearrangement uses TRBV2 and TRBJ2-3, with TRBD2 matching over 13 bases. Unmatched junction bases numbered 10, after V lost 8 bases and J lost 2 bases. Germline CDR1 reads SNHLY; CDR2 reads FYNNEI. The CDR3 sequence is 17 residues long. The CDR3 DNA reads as TGTGCCAGCCATAGGACTAGCGGGGGACAATACACAGATACGCAGTATTTT. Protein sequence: CASHRTSGGQYTDTQYF.

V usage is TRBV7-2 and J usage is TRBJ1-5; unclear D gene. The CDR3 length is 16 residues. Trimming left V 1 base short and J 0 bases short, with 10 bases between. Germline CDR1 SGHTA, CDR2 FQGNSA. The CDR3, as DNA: TGTGCCAGCAGCTTAGTAGGCGGCCTTAGCAATCAGCCCCAGCATTTT. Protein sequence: CASSLVGGLSNQPQHF. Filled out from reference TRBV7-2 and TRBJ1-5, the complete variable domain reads GAGVSQSPSNKVTEKGKDVELRCDPISGHTALYWYRQSLGQGLEFLIYFQGNSAPDKSGLPSDRFSAERTGGSVSTLTIQRTQQEDSAVYLCASSLVGGLSNQPQHFGDGTRLSIL.

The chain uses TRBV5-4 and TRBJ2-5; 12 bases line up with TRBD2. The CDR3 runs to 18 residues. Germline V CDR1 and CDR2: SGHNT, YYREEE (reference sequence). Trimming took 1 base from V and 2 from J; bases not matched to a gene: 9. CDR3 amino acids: CASSLKLAGGLSQETQYF. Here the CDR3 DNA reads TGTGCCAGCAGCTTGAAGCTAGCGGGGGGGCTGAGTCAAGAGACCCAGTACTTC.

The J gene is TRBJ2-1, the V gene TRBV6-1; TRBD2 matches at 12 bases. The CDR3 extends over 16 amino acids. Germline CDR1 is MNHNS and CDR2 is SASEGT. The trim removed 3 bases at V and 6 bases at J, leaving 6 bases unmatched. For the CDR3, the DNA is TGTGCCAGCAGTGAGCTAGCGGGGGGGCCGGCCAATGAGCAGTTCTTC. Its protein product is CASSELAGGPANEQFF.